These 5 T cell receptor beta chains came from one sample sequenced in a study of blood T cell repertoires in COVID-19. Measured with immunoSEQ multiplex PCR; TCRdb has only the in-frame clones, and not every one. The data show 55,000 to 90,000 clones, with around 87% seen just once and 3.5% to 5% held by the top ten. The sample comprised peripheral blood. The source of these receptors is an older man with active COVID-19.

The chain carries TRBV18 and TRBJ2-2; no clear D gene. V was clipped by 3 bases and J by 6 bases, with 8 bases between them. CDR3 length: 13 residues. The germline CDR1 and CDR2 sequences are KGHSH and LQKENI. Written as DNA, the CDR3 is TGTGCCAGCTCACCCACGGCGGCCGGGGAGCTGTTTTTT. As protein: CASSPTAAGELFF.

CDR3 region: CASSPGLAGGKDNEQFF. CDR3 DNA sequence: TGTGCCAGCAGCCCCGGACTAGCGGGAGGGAAAGACAATGAGCAGTTCTTC. The rearrangement joins TRBV6-2 or TRBV6-3 to TRBJ2-1, with 15 bases that match TRBD2. The CDR3 contains 17 residues. With V trimmed by 6 bases and J by 5 bases, 8 bases remained unmatched. Per germline, CDR1 MNHEY and CDR2 SVGEGT.

The gene calls are TRBV11-2 and TRBJ2-1, with 13 bases matching TRBD2. The CDR3 runs to 14 residues. Trimming cost V 6 bases and J 10 bases; bases outside gene matches: 6. The germline V gene encodes CDR1 SGHAT and CDR2 FQNNGV. In nucleotides, the CDR3 is TGTGCCAGCAGTATCCCGGGACTAGCGGGAGAGCAGTTCTTC. It specifies CASSIPGLAGEQFF.

The chain links TRBV5-1 to TRBJ2-5; D is perhaps TRBD1 (6 bases). CDR3 size: 16 residues. V lost 0 bases to trimming and J lost 5 bases, with 17 bases between them. Germline V CDR1 and CDR2: SGHRS, YFSETQ. The CDR3, as DNA: TGCGCCAGCAGCTTGGGGGATACACAGGGCGGGGAGACCCAGTACTTC. It specifies CASSLGDTQGGETQYF.

Concerning this clone: This same CDR3 is encoded by further DNA sequences in the sample. V and J are TRBV29-1 and TRBJ2-5, with D tentatively TRBD2 (5 bases). CDR1 is SQVTM, CDR2 ANQGSEA, per germline. The CDR3 is 11 residues long. V was clipped by 5 bases and J by 2 bases, with 6 bases between them. CDR3 amino acids: CSVRGQETQYF. The CDR3 nucleotides read TGCAGCGTTCGGGGACAAGAGACCCAGTACTTC. Looking up the rest from reference TRBV29-1 and TRBJ2-5 gives the full variable domain: SAVISQKPSRDICQRGTSLTIQCQVDSQVTMMFWYRQQPGQSLTLIATANQGSEATYESGFVIDKFPISRPNLTFSTLTVSNMSPEDSSIYLCSVRGQETQYFGPGTRLLVL.